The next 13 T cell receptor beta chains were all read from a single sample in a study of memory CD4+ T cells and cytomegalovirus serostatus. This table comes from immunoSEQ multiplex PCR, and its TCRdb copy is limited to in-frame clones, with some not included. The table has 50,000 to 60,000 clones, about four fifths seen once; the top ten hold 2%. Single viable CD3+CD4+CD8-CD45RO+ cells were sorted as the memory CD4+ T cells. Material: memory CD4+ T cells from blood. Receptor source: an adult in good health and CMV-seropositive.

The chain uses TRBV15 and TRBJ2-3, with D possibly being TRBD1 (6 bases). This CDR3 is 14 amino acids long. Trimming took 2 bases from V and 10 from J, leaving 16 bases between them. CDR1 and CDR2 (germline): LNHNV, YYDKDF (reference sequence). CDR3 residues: CATSRPQGPLAQYF. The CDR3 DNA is TGTGCCACCAGCAGACCACAGGGTCCGTTAGCGCAGTATTTT.

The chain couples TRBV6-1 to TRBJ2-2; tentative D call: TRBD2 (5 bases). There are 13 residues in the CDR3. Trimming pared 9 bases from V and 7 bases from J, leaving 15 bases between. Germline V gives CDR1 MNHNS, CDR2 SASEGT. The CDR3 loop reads CASRTGFGGELFF. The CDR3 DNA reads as TGTGCCAGTAGGACTGGTTTTGGCGGGGAGCTGTTTTTT.

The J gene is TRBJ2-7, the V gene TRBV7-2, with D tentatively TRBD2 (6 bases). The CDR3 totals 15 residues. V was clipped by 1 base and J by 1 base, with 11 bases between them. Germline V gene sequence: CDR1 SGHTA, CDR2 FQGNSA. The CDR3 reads CASSLVGGVSYEQYF. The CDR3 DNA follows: TGTGCCAGCAGCTTAGTTGGAGGGGTTTCCTACGAGCAGTACTTC.

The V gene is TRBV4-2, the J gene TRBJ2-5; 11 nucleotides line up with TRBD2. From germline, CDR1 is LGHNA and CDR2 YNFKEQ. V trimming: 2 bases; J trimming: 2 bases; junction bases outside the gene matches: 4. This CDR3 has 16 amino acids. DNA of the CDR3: TGTGCCAGCAGCCAACTAGCGGGGGGTACACAAGAGACCCAGTACTTC. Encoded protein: CASSQLAGGTQETQYF.

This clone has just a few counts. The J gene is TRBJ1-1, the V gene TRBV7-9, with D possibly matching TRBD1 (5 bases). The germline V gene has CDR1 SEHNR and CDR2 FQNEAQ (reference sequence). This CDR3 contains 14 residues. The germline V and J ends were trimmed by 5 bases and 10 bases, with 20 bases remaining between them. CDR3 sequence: CASSPEGAWKGAFF. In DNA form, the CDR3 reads TGTGCCAGCAGCCCCGAAGGGGCCTGGAAGGGAGCTTTCTTT.

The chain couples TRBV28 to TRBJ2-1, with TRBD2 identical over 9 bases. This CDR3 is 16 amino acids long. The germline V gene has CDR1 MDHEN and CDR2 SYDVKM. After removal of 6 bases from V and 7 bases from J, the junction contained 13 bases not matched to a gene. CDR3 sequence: CASSPQIAGVVNEQFF. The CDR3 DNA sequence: TGTGCCAGCAGCCCGCAAATAGCGGGAGTGGTTAATGAGCAGTTCTTC.

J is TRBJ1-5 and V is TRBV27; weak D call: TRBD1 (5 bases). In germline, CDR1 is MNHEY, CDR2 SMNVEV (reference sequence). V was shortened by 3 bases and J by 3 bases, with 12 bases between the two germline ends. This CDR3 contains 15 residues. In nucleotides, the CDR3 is TGTGCCAGCAGTTTGGGCGGGGCTTTCAATCAGCCCCAGCATTTT. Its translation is CASSLGGAFNQPQHF.

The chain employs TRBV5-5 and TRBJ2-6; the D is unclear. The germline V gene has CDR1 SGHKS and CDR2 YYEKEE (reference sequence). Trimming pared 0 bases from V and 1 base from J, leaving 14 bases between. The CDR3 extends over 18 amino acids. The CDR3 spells CASSLGEGLLSGANVLTF. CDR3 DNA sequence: TGTGCCAGCAGCTTGGGTGAAGGGTTATTGTCTGGGGCCAACGTCCTGACTTTC.

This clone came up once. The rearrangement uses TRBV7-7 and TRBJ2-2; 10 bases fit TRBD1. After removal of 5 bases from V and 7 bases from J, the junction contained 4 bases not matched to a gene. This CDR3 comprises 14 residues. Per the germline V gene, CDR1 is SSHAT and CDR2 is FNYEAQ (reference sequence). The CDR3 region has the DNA TGTGCCAGCAGCCCAGACAGGGGGCGCGGGGAGCTGTTTTTT. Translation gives CASSPDRGRGELFF. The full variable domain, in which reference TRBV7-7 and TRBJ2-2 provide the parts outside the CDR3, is GAGVSQSPRYKVTKRGQDVTLRCDPISSHATLYWYQQALGQGPEFLTYFNYEAQPDKSGLPSDRFSAERPEGSISTLTIQRTEQRDSAMYRCASSPDRGRGELFFGEGSRLTVL.

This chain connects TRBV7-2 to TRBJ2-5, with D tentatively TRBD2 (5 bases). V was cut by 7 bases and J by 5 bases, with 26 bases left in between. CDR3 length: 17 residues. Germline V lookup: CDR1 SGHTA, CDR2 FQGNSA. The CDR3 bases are TGTGCCAGCACCTCTATGAGGACGGACTCTCGGATGGAGACCCAGTACTTC. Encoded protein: CASTSMRTDSRMETQYF.

Here the CDR3 DNA reads TGTGCCAGCAGCTTCTACAGGGGTTACTCTGGGGCCAACGTCCTGACTTTC. Encoded protein: CASSFYRGYSGANVLTF. J is TRBJ2-6 and V is TRBV5-8, with 7 nucleotides matching TRBD1. Germline V gives CDR1 SGHTS, CDR2 YDEGEE. With 2 bases clipped from V and 0 bases from J, the junction kept 5 bases outside the gene matches. The length of the CDR3 is 17 residues. Together with reference TRBV5-8 and TRBJ2-6, the CDR3 gives the full variable domain: EAGVTQSPTHLIKTRGQQATLRCSPISGHTSVYWYQQALGLGLQFLLWYDEGEERNRGNFPPRFSGRQFPNYSSELNVNALELEDSALYLCASSFYRGYSGANVLTFGAGSRLTVL.

CDR3 nucleotides: TGTGCCAGCAGCCTTGGACTAGCGGGAGGGCCGTCCTACAATGAGCAGTTCTTC. Amino acids: CASSLGLAGGPSYNEQFF. This chain connects TRBV9 to TRBJ2-1; the match to TRBD2 covers 15 bases. CDR3 size: 18 residues. The trim removed 4 bases at V and 1 base at J, leaving 6 bases unmatched. From germline, CDR1 is SGDLS and CDR2 YYNGEE. Using reference TRBV9 and TRBJ2-1 for the parts outside the CDR3, the full variable domain is DSGVTQTPKHLITATGQRVTLRCSPRSGDLSVYWYQQSLDQGLQFLIQYYNGEERAKGNILERFSAQQFPDLHSELNLSSLELGDSALYFCASSLGLAGGPSYNEQFFGPGTRLTVL.

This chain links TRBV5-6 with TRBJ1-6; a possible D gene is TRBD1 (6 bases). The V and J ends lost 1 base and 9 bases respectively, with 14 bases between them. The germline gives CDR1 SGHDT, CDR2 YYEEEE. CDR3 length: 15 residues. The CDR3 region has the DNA TGTGCCAGCAGCTTGTTTGAGGGGGTGGGTTCACCCCTCCACTTT. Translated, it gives CASSLFEGVGSPLHF.